The source of this T cell receptor beta chain is a study of cytomegalovirus exposure and HLA in healthy donors. The CDR3 consists of 16 residues. V was pared by 5 bases and J by 6 bases, with 19 bases between. Germline V lookup: CDR1 SGHNT, CDR2 YENEEA. Primers included in the PCR were 60 Vbeta and 13 Jbeta primers. The table came from immunoSEQ multiplex PCR; TCRdb's copy has only in-frame clones and leaves some out. The sample lists about 110,000 clones, 71% occurring once. J is TRBJ1-4 and V is TRBV11-3; D not resolved. The sequence derives from a female donor in good health and CMV-seronegative. Source material: PBMCs. The chain's CDR3 is CASSLLVGTEDEKLFF. As DNA, the CDR3 is TGTGCCAGCAGCCTCCTAGTTGGCACGGAGGATGAAAAACTGTTTTTT.